The 30 T cell receptor beta chains below come from one sample, sequenced in a study of cytotoxic CD8 clonotypes in ibrutinib-treated CLL. This table comes from immunoSEQ multiplex PCR, and its TCRdb copy is limited to in-frame clones, with some not included. The data hold over 200,000 clones, with more than 65% observed a single time. Sequenced material: PBMCs, taken after 12 months of ibrutinib treatment. The receptors stem from a human donor with chronic lymphocytic leukemia.

This sequence joins TRBV4-1 and TRBJ2-7, with 11 bases aligning to TRBD2. The CDR3 loop spans 15 amino acids. CDR1 is MGHRA and CDR2 is YSYEKL in the germline V gene. V lost 4 bases to trimming and J lost 4 bases; unmatched junction nucleotides: 6. The CDR3 nucleotides read TGCGCCAGCAGCCGAGGAGGGACTAGCGGATACGAGCAGTACTTC. Amino acid sequence: CASSRGGTSGYEQYF.

V and J are TRBV30 and TRBJ2-3; 7 nucleotides match TRBD2. Germline V lookup: CDR1 GTSNPN, CDR2 SVGIG (reference sequence). V gave up 0 bases and J gave up 2 bases; unmatched junction bases: 5. This CDR3 is built from 15 residues. The CDR3 coding sequence is TGTGCCTGGAGTGTACACGGGGGGTACACAGATACGCAGTATTTT. Its translation is CAWSVHGGYTDTQYF.

The rearrangement uses TRBV10-3 and TRBJ2-3; 9 positions match TRBD1. The V and J ends lost 10 bases and 0 bases, in that order; junction bases with no gene match: 5. The CDR3 is made up of 14 amino acids. Germline CDR1 is ENHRY and CDR2 is SYGVKD. In DNA, the CDR3 is TGTGCCACCCACAGGGGGCTAAGCACAGATACGCAGTATTTT. As protein: CATHRGLSTDTQYF.

V usage is TRBV19 and J usage is TRBJ2-3, with TRBD1 identical over 12 bases. The CDR3 totals 16 residues. V was pared by 7 bases and J by 1 base, with 6 bases of the junction left unmatched. Germline V gene lookup returns CDR1 LNHDA and CDR2 SQIVND (reference sequence). CDR3 DNA: TGTGCCAGTACCGAGGGACAGGGGGCGGGCACAGATACGCAGTATTTT. This sequence encodes CASTEGQGAGTDTQYF.

V usage is TRBV11-2 and J usage is TRBJ1-5; TRBD1 aligns across 7 bases. Germline V CDR1 and CDR2: SGHAT, FQNNGV. The CDR3 covers 15 residues. The trim removed 5 bases at V and 2 bases at J, leaving 6 bases unmatched. This CDR3 is CASSLTGQGNQPQHF. In DNA, the CDR3 is TGTGCCAGCAGCCTCACCGGACAGGGCAATCAGCCCCAGCATTTT.

The gene calls are TRBV7-8 and TRBJ1-3, with TRBD1 as a possible D gene (5 bases). Trimming took off 3 bases at V and 0 bases at J, with 15 bases between the two ends. CDR1 and CDR2 (germline): SGHVS, FQNEAQ. This CDR3 region has 17 residues. The DNA of the CDR3 is TGTGCCAGCAGCTTCTTTGGGACCCTGATCTCTGGAAACACCATATATTTT. It translates to CASSFFGTLISGNTIYF.

This chain connects TRBV7-9 to TRBJ1-6; TRBD1 agrees at 7 bases. The CDR3 loop spans 16 amino acids. J was trimmed by 0 bases and V by 3 bases; bases with no gene match: 2. Germline loops: CDR1 SEHNR, CDR2 FQNEAQ (reference sequence). The CDR3 reads CASSLGQLSYNSPLHF. CDR3 nucleotide sequence: TGTGCCAGCAGCTTGGGACAGCTCTCCTATAATTCACCCCTCCACTTT.

The chain recombines TRBV9 with TRBJ2-1, with 10 bases that match TRBD2. V gave up 3 bases and J gave up 0 bases; unmatched junction bases: 6. CDR3 length: 17 residues. CDR1 SGDLS and CDR2 YYNGEE come from the germline V gene. CDR3 nucleotide sequence: TGTGCCAGCAGCGGGACTAGCGGAAGATACTCCTACAATGAGCAGTTCTTC. Encoded protein: CASSGTSGRYSYNEQFF.

The chain combines TRBV7-2 with TRBJ1-1; D gene unclear. Germline lookup yields CDR1 SGHTA and CDR2 FQGNSA. The ends were cut back, 2 bases at V and 2 bases at J, with 6 bases in the middle. The CDR3 runs 13 residues. CDR3 residues: CASSLNVNTEAFF. The CDR3 coding sequence is TGTGCCAGCAGCTTAAACGTTAACACTGAAGCTTTCTTT.

This clone came up a few times. This chain connects TRBV9 to TRBJ1-2; D might be TRBD1 (5 bases). In germline, CDR1 is SGDLS, CDR2 YYNGEE. The CDR3 runs 13 residues. V dropped 4 bases and J dropped 8 bases, with 15 bases sitting between them. The chain's CDR3 is CASSTQGAGGYTF. The CDR3 DNA is TGTGCCAGCAGCACTCAGGGAGCTGGGGGCTACACCTTC.

There are many counts of this clone. V and J are TRBV2 and TRBJ2-4; 12 bases agree with TRBD1. The CDR3 totals 16 residues. In germline, CDR1 is SNHLY, CDR2 FYNNEI. V was pared by 7 bases and J by 7 bases, with 11 bases of the junction left unmatched. CDR3 nucleotide sequence: TGTGCCAGCACCCGGGACAGGGGGCTCGAATGGAACATTCAGTACTTC. Translated, it gives CASTRDRGLEWNIQYF.

This rearrangement joins TRBV9 to TRBJ2-1, with TRBD1 matching 7 bases. V lost 7 bases, J lost 4 bases, and 8 bases stayed unmatched. The CDR3 loop spans 14 amino acids. CDR1 is SGDLS and CDR2 is YYNGEE in the germline V gene. The CDR3 DNA sequence: TGTGCCAGCCGTCGAGGGACAGAATACAATGAGCAGTTCTTC. Its protein product is CASRRGTEYNEQFF.

This chain uses TRBV7-9 with TRBJ2-6; D unresolved. The CDR3 extends over 16 amino acids. Per germline, CDR1 SEHNR and CDR2 FQNEAQ (reference sequence). Trimming pared 4 bases from V and 0 bases from J, leaving 10 bases between. This CDR3 is CASSSRRRSGANVLTF. CDR3 coding DNA: TGTGCCAGCAGCTCCCGACGTCGCTCTGGGGCCAACGTCCTGACTTTC.

J is TRBJ2-2 and V is TRBV5-4; D uncertain. Germline V lookup: CDR1 SGHNT, CDR2 YYREEE (reference sequence). CDR3 length: 14 residues. V shed 1 base and J shed 2 bases, with 6 bases lying between them. This chain's CDR3 is CASSLISNTGELFF. The CDR3 region has the DNA TGTGCCAGCAGCTTGATATCCAACACCGGGGAGCTGTTTTTT.

This clone was detected once. The chain carries TRBV5-1 and TRBJ1-6; D is unresolved. Germline values: CDR1 SGHRS, CDR2 YFSETQ. The CDR3 covers 15 residues. V was shortened by 2 bases and J by 7 bases, with 13 bases between the two germline ends. The CDR3 nucleotides read TGCGCCAGCAGCTTAGGGCAGGCCCAGAATTCACCCCTCCACTTT. Its protein product is CASSLGQAQNSPLHF.

The V call is TRBV19, the J call TRBJ1-5; TRBD1 might be the D (6 bases). V lost 11 bases and J 1 base, leaving 21 bases between the germline ends. Germline CDR1 is LNHDA and CDR2 is SQIVND (reference sequence). This CDR3 is 16 amino acids long. CDR3 nucleotide sequence: TGTGCCGCTTCCTATGGCAGGGGCTCCAGCAATCAGCCCCAGCATTTT. Protein product: CAASYGRGSSNQPQHF.

The chain joins TRBV5-1 to TRBJ2-3, with a tentative D call TRBD1 (5 bases). Germline CDR1 SGHRS, CDR2 YFSETQ. The CDR3 totals 15 residues. With 0 bases removed from V and 4 bases from J, the gap between germline ends came to 12 bases. The CDR3 spells CASSLVQGPPDTQYF. CDR3 DNA sequence: TGCGCCAGCAGCTTGGTGCAGGGCCCCCCAGATACGCAGTATTTT.

This sequence joins TRBV11-2 and TRBJ1-1, with D possibly matching TRBD1 (5 bases). Trimming pared 6 bases from V and 1 base from J, leaving 9 bases between. Germline lookup yields CDR1 SGHAT and CDR2 FQNNGV. The CDR3 covers 13 residues. CDR3 region: CASRMGQNTEAFF. In nucleotides, the CDR3 is TGTGCCAGCAGGATGGGGCAGAACACTGAAGCTTTCTTT. Full variable domain (remainder filled in from reference TRBV11-2 and TRBJ1-1): EAGVAQSPRYKIIEKRQSVAFWCNPISGHATLYWYQQILGQGPKLLIQFQNNGVVDDSQLPKDRFSAERLKGVDSTLKIQPAKLEDSAVYLCASRMGQNTEAFFGQGTRLTVV.

This clone has only a few counts. This chain links TRBV5-1 with TRBJ2-3; D may be TRBD1 (6 bases). The V and J ends lost 1 base and 2 bases respectively, with 14 bases between them. The CDR3 totals 16 residues. Germline lookup yields CDR1 SGHRS and CDR2 YFSETQ. The CDR3 spells CASSLMVGAFTDTQYF. The CDR3 DNA reads as TGCGCCAGCAGCTTGATGGTGGGGGCCTTCACAGATACGCAGTATTTT.

The chain links TRBV6-5 to TRBJ1-6, with 11 bases identical to TRBD1. This CDR3 spans 14 amino acids. Trimming at V came to 6 bases and at J to 10 bases, leaving 5 bases not matched to a gene. Per germline, CDR1 MNHEY and CDR2 SVGAGI. CDR3 residues: CASRGQGGSSPLHF. In DNA, the CDR3 is TGTGCCAGCAGGGGACAGGGGGGTTCCTCACCCCTCCACTTT.

This clone was detected once. The genes are TRBV6-1 and TRBJ1-5, with 7 bases fitting TRBD1. J gave up 0 bases and V 5 bases, and 4 bases lay outside the gene matches. This CDR3 has 15 amino acids. Germline lookup yields CDR1 MNHNS and CDR2 SASEGT. CDR3 coding DNA: TGTGCCAGCAGTAGAGACAGGGATAGCAATCAGCCCCAGCATTTT. Translation: CASSRDRDSNQPQHF.

The chain employs TRBV1 and TRBJ2-7; the listed D gene, TRBD2, was not tested against the DNA. TRBV1 is deemed a pseudogene. The CDR3 has 14 amino acids. This chain's CDR3 is CTSSQDEAAYEQYF. Here the CDR3 DNA reads TGCACCAGCAGCCAAGATGAGGCGGCCTACGAGCAGTACTTC.

The V and J genes are TRBV2 and TRBJ2-7; either TRBD1 or TRBD2 may fit D (5 bases each). This CDR3 comprises 16 residues. The germline gives CDR1 SNHLY, CDR2 FYNNEI. V was cut by 2 bases and J by 5 bases, with 19 bases left in between. The CDR3 DNA reads TGTGCCAGCAGTGAAAACATTGGGGGATTGGGCGACGAGCAGTACTTC. Translated, it gives CASSENIGGLGDEQYF.

The chain is built from TRBV7-9 and TRBJ1-2, with D perhaps TRBD1 (6 bases). Germline loops: CDR1 SEHNR, CDR2 FQNEAQ (reference sequence). V lost 7 bases, J lost 4 bases, and 13 bases lay in between. The CDR3 length is 13 residues. CDR3 residues: CASTLTGPYGYTF. In nucleotides, the CDR3 is TGTGCCAGCACCCTAACAGGGCCCTATGGCTACACCTTC. The full variable domain, with the rest looked up from reference TRBV7-9 and TRBJ1-2, is DTGVSQNPRHKITKRGQNVTFRCDPISEHNRLYWYRQTLGQGPEFLTYFQNEAQLEKSRLLSDRFSAERPKGSFSTLEIQRTEQGDSAMYLCASTLTGPYGYTFGSGTRLTVV.

This clone has only a few counts. This chain links TRBV9 with TRBJ2-1; the match to TRBD2 covers 14 bases. The CDR3 totals 15 residues. Germline values: CDR1 SGDLS, CDR2 YYNGEE. V trimming: 4 bases; J trimming: 5 bases; junction bases outside the gene matches: 2. In nucleotides, the CDR3 is TGTGCCAGCAGCATGGGACTAGCGGGAGACAATGAGCAGTTCTTC. It encodes CASSMGLAGDNEQFF.

About this clone: The sample contains more than one DNA sequence encoding this CDR3. The rearrangement joins TRBV19 to TRBJ1-1; the D gene is possibly TRBD1 (5 bases). Between the trimmed V and J ends, which lost 3 bases and 3 bases, there was a span of 8 bases. Germline CDR1 reads LNHDA; CDR2 reads SQIVND (reference sequence). The CDR3 runs 13 residues. The CDR3 reads CASSIRGHTEAFF. DNA for the CDR3: TGTGCCAGTAGTATTCGGGGCCACACTGAAGCTTTCTTT. The full variable domain, completed using reference TRBV19 and TRBJ1-1, is DGGITQSPKYLFRKEGQNVTLSCEQNLNHDAMYWYRQDPGQGLRLIYYSQIVNDFQKGDIAEGYSVSREKKESFPLTVTSAQKNPTAFYLCASSIRGHTEAFFGQGTRLTVV.

The chain couples TRBV6-6 to TRBJ1-2; D remains unclear. V lost 5 bases, J lost 2 bases, and 9 bases lay in between. This CDR3 spans 13 amino acids. Germline V gene lookup returns CDR1 MNHNY and CDR2 SVGAGI (reference sequence). DNA for the CDR3: TGTGCCAGCAGTCCAGACCTAAACTATGGCTACACCTTC. This encodes CASSPDLNYGYTF.

The rearrangement uses TRBV2 and TRBJ2-2; D uncertain. The CDR3 length is 15 residues. Trimming shortened V by 7 bases and J by 3 bases, and 15 bases separated the two germline ends. In germline, CDR1 is SNHLY, CDR2 FYNNEI. CDR3 sequence (DNA): TGTGCCAGCAACCTGATGGGGTCGGACACCGGGGAGCTGTTTTTT. Translating gives CASNLMGSDTGELFF.

The sample holds a few counts of this clone. The J gene is TRBJ2-3, the V gene TRBV20-1; D is possibly TRBD1 (5 bases). There are 10 residues in the CDR3. Germline lookup yields CDR1 DFQATT and CDR2 SNEGSKA (reference sequence). Trimming stripped 3 bases from V and 8 bases from J, with 6 bases between. The CDR3 coding sequence is TGCAGTGCTAGTAGGGGTACGCAGTATTTT. It is translated as CSASRGTQYF.

The chain combines TRBV30 with TRBJ2-1, with D possibly being TRBD1 (5 bases). Trimming pared 1 base from V and 13 bases from J, leaving 14 bases between. The germline gives CDR1 GTSNPN, CDR2 SVGIG (reference sequence). This CDR3 comprises 12 residues. CDR3: CAWSDTGPPQFF. CDR3 nucleotides: TGTGCCTGGAGTGATACAGGCCCACCCCAGTTCTTC.